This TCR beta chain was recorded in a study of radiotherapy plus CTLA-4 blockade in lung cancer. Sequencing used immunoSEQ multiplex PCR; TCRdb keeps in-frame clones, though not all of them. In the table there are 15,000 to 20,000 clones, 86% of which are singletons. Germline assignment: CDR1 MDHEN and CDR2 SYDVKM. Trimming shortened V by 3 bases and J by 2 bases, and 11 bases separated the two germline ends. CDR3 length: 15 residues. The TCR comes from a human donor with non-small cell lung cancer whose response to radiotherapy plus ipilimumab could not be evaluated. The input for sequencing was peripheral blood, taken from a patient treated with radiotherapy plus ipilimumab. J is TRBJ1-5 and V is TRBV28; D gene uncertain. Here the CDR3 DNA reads TGTGCCAGCAGTTTGGCAGGTTTTGGCAATCAGCCCCAGCATTTT. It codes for CASSLAGFGNQPQHF.